This is a list of T cell receptor beta chains from one sample in a study of T cells in Graves' hyperthyroidism and ophthalmopathy. TCRdb called the multiplex PCR reads again in MiXCR, with one record for every CDR3 protein. The table lists hundreds of thousands of distinct CDR3 sequences, about 14% of them singletons. Material for sequencing was blood. All receptors derive from a woman under 30 with Graves' hyperthyroidism. The CDR3 runs from the conserved cysteine through the conserved F or W. D genes are given only for firm matches. Clone size is given for some rows only: seen once, a few or many times, or a class if the clone is expanded.

abundance: -; v_gene: TRBV19; d_gene: TRBD1; j_gene: TRBJ2-1; CDR3nt: TGTGCCAGTAGTAGGGACAGGGGGCAGGGTGAGCAGTTCTTC; CDR3aa: CASSRDRGQGEQFF
abundance: many; v_gene: TRBV10-3; d_gene: TRBD2; j_gene: TRBJ2-3; CDR3nt: TGTGCCATCAGTGAGACCAAACTAGCGGGAGCTTCGGATACGCAGTATTTT; CDR3aa: CAISETKLAGASDTQYF
abundance: -; v_gene: TRBV19; d_gene: -; j_gene: TRBJ1-5; CDR3nt: TGTGCCAGTACCTTACGAGGGGGTTTTGGACAGCCCCAGCATTTT; CDR3aa: CASTLRGGFGQPQHF
abundance: few; v_gene: TRBV2; d_gene: -; j_gene: TRBJ1-1; CDR3nt: TGTGCCAGCTCCCCGCGGGCTGACACTGAAGCTTTCTTT; CDR3aa: CASSPRADTEAFF
abundance: few; v_gene: TRBV7-8; d_gene: -; j_gene: TRBJ2-2; CDR3nt: TGTGCCAGCAACCTAAGACGTAGCAGGGAGAACACCGGGGAGCTGTTTTTT; CDR3aa: CASNLRRSRENTGELFF
abundance: -; v_gene: TRBV28; d_gene: TRBD1; j_gene: TRBJ1-1; CDR3nt: TGTGCCAGCAGGGGACAGGGGTGGAACACTGAAGCTTTCTTT; CDR3aa: CASRGQGWNTEAFF
abundance: many; v_gene: TRBV20-1; d_gene: TRBD2; j_gene: TRBJ2-3; CDR3nt: TGCAGTGCTAGTCCGAGCGGGAGGGCAACAGATACGCAGTATTTT; CDR3aa: CSASPSGRATDTQYF
abundance: few; v_gene: TRBV10-3; d_gene: -; j_gene: TRBJ2-3; CDR3nt: TGTGCCATCAGTGGTATGGCAGATACGCAGTATTTT; CDR3aa: CAISGMADTQYF
abundance: many; v_gene: TRBV6-9; d_gene: -; j_gene: TRBJ2-1; CDR3nt: TGTGCCAGCAGGCCGAGGACGGGCCACAATGAGCAGTTCTTC; CDR3aa: CASRPRTGHNEQFF
abundance: few; v_gene: TRBV7-9; d_gene: -; j_gene: TRBJ1-2; CDR3nt: TGTGCCAGCAGCTTACCCTCTGGGAGTGGCTACACCTTC; CDR3aa: CASSLPSGSGYTF
abundance: -; v_gene: TRBV10-3; d_gene: -; j_gene: TRBJ2-7; CDR3nt: TGTGCCATCAGTGGGACAGCCAAAACGAGTGAGCAGTACTTC; CDR3aa: CAISGTAKTSEQYF
abundance: many; v_gene: TRBV7-2; d_gene: -; j_gene: TRBJ2-1; CDR3nt: TGTGCCAGCAGCGTTCCGGGAGTTCCCTACAATGAGCAGTTCTTC; CDR3aa: CASSVPGVPYNEQFF
abundance: many; v_gene: TRBV5-8; d_gene: TRBD1; j_gene: TRBJ2-3; CDR3nt: TGTGCCAGCAGCCGGGACAGGGCGGAAGATACGCAGTATTTT; CDR3aa: CASSRDRAEDTQYF
abundance: many; v_gene: TRBV28; d_gene: TRBD2; j_gene: TRBJ2-3; CDR3nt: TGTGCCAGCAGTTCGCGGGAGCTACACACAGATACGCAGTATTTT; CDR3aa: CASSSRELHTDTQYF
abundance: many; v_gene: TRBV30; d_gene: -; j_gene: TRBJ1-6; CDR3nt: TGTGCCTGGAGTATTGCAGGCCCTAATTCACCCCTCCACTTT; CDR3aa: CAWSIAGPNSPLHF
abundance: many; v_gene: TRBV30; d_gene: -; j_gene: TRBJ2-3; CDR3nt: TGTGCCTGGAAAACGAAGTACACAGATACGCAGTATTTT; CDR3aa: CAWKTKYTDTQYF
abundance: many; v_gene: TRBV13; d_gene: -; j_gene: TRBJ2-7; CDR3nt: TGTGCCAGCAGCCGAGGGTCGGGAGCCGAGCAGTACTTC; CDR3aa: CASSRGSGAEQYF
abundance: many; v_gene: TRBV13; d_gene: TRBD2; j_gene: TRBJ2-2; CDR3nt: TGTGCCAGCAGCAGCGGGACTAGAGGAACCGGGGAGCTGTTTTTT; CDR3aa: CASSSGTRGTGELFF
abundance: -; v_gene: TRBV5-6; d_gene: -; j_gene: TRBJ1-1; CDR3nt: TGTGCCAGCAGCTTGGGGTCCGCAATGAACACTGAAGCTTTCTTT; CDR3aa: CASSLGSAMNTEAFF
abundance: many; v_gene: TRBV3-1; d_gene: -; j_gene: TRBJ2-1; CDR3nt: TGTGCCAGCAGCCAAGCGGGATCTGAGCAGTTCTTC; CDR3aa: CASSQAGSEQFF
abundance: few; v_gene: TRBV29-1; d_gene: -; j_gene: TRBJ2-1; CDR3nt: TGCAGCGTTGAAGCCCTTACGTCCTACAATGAGCAGTTCTTC; CDR3aa: CSVEALTSYNEQFF
abundance: -; v_gene: TRBV15; d_gene: TRBD2; j_gene: TRBJ2-1; CDR3nt: TGTGCCACCAGCAGAGTCGGGAGGGCCGGTAATGAGCAGTTCTTC; CDR3aa: CATSRVGRAGNEQFF
abundance: many; v_gene: TRBV29-1; d_gene: -; j_gene: TRBJ1-1; CDR3nt: TGCAGCGTTGAAGATCCAACGGTAAAGGGCACTGAAGCTTTCTTT; CDR3aa: CSVEDPTVKGTEAFF
abundance: many; v_gene: TRBV7-9; d_gene: TRBD1; j_gene: TRBJ2-7; CDR3nt: TGTGCCAGCAGACAAGCCGGGACAGGGGACCACGAGCAGTACTTC; CDR3aa: CASRQAGTGDHEQYF
abundance: -; v_gene: TRBV27; d_gene: TRBD2; j_gene: TRBJ2-5; CDR3nt: TGTGCCAGCAGCACCGGGACTAGCGGGAAAGAGACCCAGTACTTC; CDR3aa: CASSTGTSGKETQYF
abundance: -; v_gene: TRBV2; d_gene: -; j_gene: TRBJ2-3; CDR3nt: TGTGCCAGCAACTTGCAGCGGCCCCCCACAGATACGCAGTATTTT; CDR3aa: CASNLQRPPTDTQYF
abundance: few; v_gene: TRBV29-1; d_gene: TRBD2; j_gene: TRBJ2-3; CDR3nt: TGCAGCGTTGTAGGCGGGAGATCCCCAGATACGCAGTATTTT; CDR3aa: CSVVGGRSPDTQYF
abundance: many; v_gene: TRBV13; d_gene: TRBD1; j_gene: TRBJ1-6; CDR3nt: TGTGCCAGCAGCTTAGGAGGGACAGGGACCTATAATTCACCCCTCCACTTT; CDR3aa: CASSLGGTGTYNSPLHF
abundance: -; v_gene: TRBV5-6; d_gene: -; j_gene: TRBJ2-7; CDR3nt: TGTGCCAGCAGCTTGTATTCGGGCAAGCAGTACTTC; CDR3aa: CASSLYSGKQYF
abundance: many; v_gene: TRBV6-2/TRBV6-3; d_gene: -; j_gene: TRBJ2-7; CDR3nt: TGTGCCAGCAGTTACTCCGACTACGAGCAGTACTTC; CDR3aa: CASSYSDYEQYF
abundance: many; v_gene: TRBV7-9; d_gene: TRBD2; j_gene: TRBJ2-1; CDR3nt: TGTGCCAGCAGCCCGAGGGAGGGTAGGGATGAGCAGTTCTTC; CDR3aa: CASSPREGRDEQFF
abundance: -; v_gene: TRBV19; d_gene: -; j_gene: TRBJ1-1; CDR3nt: TGTGCCAGTTCGTTTCGGGACCTACGTACGTGGTTGGGCCCGGCGTGGGGGAACACTGAAGCTTTCTTT; CDR3aa: CASSFRDLRTWLGPAWGNTEAFF
abundance: few; v_gene: TRBV7-9; d_gene: -; j_gene: TRBJ2-7; CDR3nt: TGTGCCAGCACCCGGAGGGACAGCCTTACCTTC; CDR3aa: CASTRRDSLTF
abundance: -; v_gene: TRBV12-3/TRBV12-4; d_gene: -; j_gene: TRBJ2-2; CDR3nt: TGTGCCAGCAGAAAGACAGGATCTGGCGGGGAGCTGTTTTTT; CDR3aa: CASRKTGSGGELFF
abundance: -; v_gene: TRBV18; d_gene: -; j_gene: TRBJ1-1; CDR3nt: TGTGCCAGCTCACCCCGGGGGGCGGTCGCTTTCTTT; CDR3aa: CASSPRGAVAFF
abundance: many; v_gene: TRBV2; d_gene: -; j_gene: TRBJ1-1; CDR3nt: TGTGCCAGCAGTAGGGGGTTCTTGAGCACTGAAGCTTTCTTT; CDR3aa: CASSRGFLSTEAFF
abundance: -; v_gene: TRBV18; d_gene: -; j_gene: TRBJ1-6; CDR3nt: TGTGCCAGCTCATCCGGGACTTTCGATAATTCACCCCTCCACTTT; CDR3aa: CASSSGTFDNSPLHF
abundance: few; v_gene: TRBV30; d_gene: TRBD2; j_gene: TRBJ2-1; CDR3nt: TGTGCCTGGAGTGTATCTACACGGGGGGCCTACAATGAGCAGTTCTTC; CDR3aa: CAWSVSTRGAYNEQFF
abundance: -; v_gene: TRBV6-1; d_gene: -; j_gene: TRBJ2-1; CDR3nt: TGTGCCAGCAGTTCAAACGATTACAATGAGCAGTTCTTC; CDR3aa: CASSSNDYNEQFF